The 26 T cell receptor beta chains below all came from one sample that was sequenced in a study of T cell repertoires in cytomegalovirus infection. Using its own MiXCR run on the reads, TCRdb lists one record per CDR3 protein. The sample includes more than 200,000 distinct CDR3 sequences, roughly 10% of them seen just once. The sequencing input was PBMCs. The receptor source for this set is a human donor in good health (CMV status not recorded). Some clones in this sample may be carry-over from other donors' samples.

This clonotype was seen repeatedly, ten times or more. The chain uses TRBV7-2 and TRBJ1-2; D remains ambiguous. This CDR3 is built from 14 residues. V lost 1 base and J 7 bases, leaving 13 bases between the germline ends. Germline V gene data show CDR1 as SGHTA and CDR2 as FQGNSA. The CDR3 nucleotides read TGTGCCAGCAGCTTAGTCACGGAAACGGGTGGCTACACCTTC. It codes for CASSLVTETGGYTF.

Many counts were recorded for this clonotype. This chain's CDR3 is CASSPRGQGAGYTF. The CDR3 DNA reads TGTGCCAGCAGCCCCCGGGGACAGGGCGCAGGCTACACCTTC. The rearrangement links TRBV7-6 to TRBJ1-2, with 9 positions matching TRBD1. The length of the CDR3 is 14 residues. Trimming took 5 bases from V and 8 from J; bases not matched to a gene: 9. Germline CDR1 is SGHVS and CDR2 is FNYEAQ.

The table lists this clonotype with many counts. The CDR3 DNA is TGTGCCAGCAGACTCAGGGGCCTTGGGGCCAACGTCCTGACTTTC. This encodes CASRLRGLGANVLTF. The chain couples TRBV7-2 to TRBJ2-6, with D possibly matching TRBD1 (6 bases). V lost 6 bases and J lost 3, with 12 bases in between. This CDR3 is built from 15 residues. Germline V gives CDR1 SGHTA, CDR2 FQGNSA.

This clonotype was detected many times. The chain recombines TRBV7-2 with TRBJ1-6, with a weak D call TRBD1 (6 bases). The CDR3 extends over 15 amino acids. In germline, CDR1 is SGHTA, CDR2 FQGNSA. Trimming took 5 bases from V and 6 from J, leaving 14 bases between them. DNA for the CDR3: TGTGCCAGCAGCCCTCCCCCACAGGGTAATTCACCCCTCCACTTT. As protein: CASSPPPQGNSPLHF.

The table lists this clonotype with a few counts. The chain combines TRBV20-1 with TRBJ2-5; no reliable D call. The CDR3 has 12 amino acids. The V gene lost 1 base and the J gene lost 4 bases, with 7 bases spanning the gap. Germline lookup yields CDR1 DFQATT and CDR2 SNEGSKA (reference sequence). The CDR3 DNA reads as TGCAGTGCTAGAGGGACGGCAGAGACCCAGTACTTC. This encodes CSARGTAETQYF.

The sample holds many counts of this clonotype. The J gene is TRBJ2-5, the V gene TRBV7-2; 7 nucleotides match TRBD2. V gave up 2 bases and J gave up 1 base; unmatched junction bases: 16. This CDR3 has 19 amino acids. From germline, CDR1 is SGHTA and CDR2 FQGNSA. The CDR3 loop is CASSLLGRGYPHLQETQYF. CDR3 sequence (DNA): TGTGCCAGCAGCTTACTTGGGCGGGGGTATCCCCACCTCCAAGAGACCCAGTACTTC.

This clonotype was detected only a few times. The chain uses TRBV19 and TRBJ2-5, with TRBD2 identical over 8 bases. Germline CDR1 LNHDA, CDR2 SQIVND (reference sequence). V was clipped by 6 bases and J by 0 bases; unmatched bases: 9. This CDR3 comprises 16 residues. As DNA, the CDR3 is TGTGCCAGTAGCCCGTTAGCGGGGACGTACCAAGAGACCCAGTACTTC. The encoded protein is CASSPLAGTYQETQYF.

The chain joins TRBV20-1 to TRBJ2-5; a possible D gene is TRBD1 (5 bases). Trimming took off 4 bases at V and 5 bases at J, with 17 bases between the two ends. In germline, CDR1 is DFQATT, CDR2 SNEGSKA (reference sequence). The CDR3 sequence is 14 residues long. The DNA for the CDR3 is TGCAGTGCTATCCCAGGGTATACGGTTGAGACCCAGTACTTC. It translates to CSAIPGYTVETQYF.

Ten or more counts support this clonotype. This chain joins TRBV7-2 and TRBJ1-1, with TRBD1 as a possible D gene (5 bases). Trimming removed 9 bases at V and 4 bases at J, with 21 bases between. The CDR3 is made up of 15 amino acids. Germline CDR1 is SGHTA and CDR2 is FQGNSA. Written as DNA, the CDR3 is TGTGCCAGTCGCGGGGGTCCCCTCCAGACCACTGAAGCTTTCTTT. Protein: CASRGGPLQTTEAFF.

The chain links TRBV12-3 or TRBV12-4 to TRBJ1-6, with D possibly matching TRBD1 (6 bases). Trimming removed 0 bases at V and 8 bases at J, with 11 bases between. This CDR3 comprises 15 residues. CDR3 in amino acids: CASSLAGGLHSPLHF. The CDR3 nucleotides are TGTGCCAGCAGTTTAGCAGGGGGTCTCCATTCACCCCTCCACTTT.

This clonotype was counted ten times or more. The gene calls are TRBV7-3 and TRBJ1-1, with a possible D match to TRBD1 (5 bases). V was pared by 5 bases and J by 5 bases, with 12 bases between. The CDR3 runs 13 residues. Germline assignment: CDR1 SGHTA and CDR2 FQGTGA. The CDR3 sequence: CASSQDSRTEAFF. The CDR3, as DNA: TGTGCCAGCAGCCAAGACAGCAGGACTGAAGCTTTCTTT.

This clonotype turned up a few times. The chain employs TRBV11-2 and TRBJ2-3; D is ambiguous. V lost 5 bases and J 7 bases, leaving 10 bases between the germline ends. Looked up from germline, CDR1 is SGHAT and CDR2 is FQNNGV. The CDR3 is 12 amino acids. Written as DNA, the CDR3 is TGTGCCAGCAGCCCGATGGATAATACGCAGTATTTT. Its protein is CASSPMDNTQYF. Full variable domain (missing parts from reference TRBV11-2 and TRBJ2-3): EAGVAQSPRYKIIEKRQSVAFWCNPISGHATLYWYQQILGQGPKLLIQFQNNGVVDDSQLPKDRFSAERLKGVDSTLKIQPAKLEDSAVYLCASSPMDNTQYFGPGTRLTVL.

The chain's CDR3 is CASSHQGNYGYTF. For the CDR3, the DNA is TGTGCCAGTAGCCATCAGGGGAACTATGGCTACACCTTC. The chain couples TRBV19 to TRBJ1-2; D possibly corresponds to TRBD1 (6 bases). This CDR3 is 13 amino acids long. Germline V gives CDR1 LNHDA, CDR2 SQIVND (reference sequence). V lost 6 bases and J 2 bases, leaving 10 bases between the germline ends.

The chain recombines TRBV7-3 with TRBJ2-2, with unresolved D. CDR1 is SGHTA, CDR2 FQGTGA, per germline. Deletions cut 5 bases from V and 0 bases from J, with 4 bases between. The CDR3 consists of 13 residues. Here the CDR3 DNA reads TGTGCCAGCAGCCAGGCGAACACCGGGGAGCTGTTTTTT. It codes for CASSQANTGELFF.

This clonotype occurred once. A single base separates this from a much larger clone, so it may be a read error. This chain links TRBV6-2 or TRBV6-3 with TRBJ1-1; 11 bases map to TRBD1. V gave up 0 bases and J gave up 5 bases; unmatched junction bases: 14. CDR1 is MNHEY and CDR2 is SVGEGT in the germline V gene. The CDR3 loop spans 19 amino acids. CDR3 nucleotides: TGTGCCAGCAGTTACTCGATCGGACAGGGGGCAGTCTTTCAGACTGAAGCTTTCTTT. Translation gives CASSYSIGQGAVFQTEAFF.

This clonotype was seen repeatedly, ten times or more. V usage is TRBV2 and J usage is TRBJ1-6, with D unresolved. V was clipped by 2 bases and J by 5 bases, with 1 base between them. CDR1 and CDR2 (germline): SNHLY, FYNNEI. The CDR3 has 12 residues. CDR3 loop: CASSENNSPLHF. Here the CDR3 DNA reads TGTGCCAGCAGTGAAAATAATTCACCCCTCCACTTT. Full variable domain (outside the CDR3, taken from reference TRBV2 and TRBJ1-6): EPEVTQTPSHQVTQMGQEVILRCVPISNHLYFYWYRQILGQKVEFLVSFYNNEISEKSEIFDDQFSVERPDGSNFTLKIRSTKLEDSAMYFCASSENNSPLHFGNGTRLTVT.

This clonotype was seen many times. The rearrangement joins TRBV6-5 to TRBJ2-7, with 8 positions matching TRBD2. This CDR3 has 14 amino acids. Germline V lookup: CDR1 MNHEY, CDR2 SVGAGI. J lost 9 bases, V lost 2 bases, and 9 bases had no gene match. Here the CDR3 DNA reads TGTGCCAGCAGTTACACCGGGACTAGGGAAGGGCAGTACTTC. This sequence encodes CASSYTGTREGQYF.

This clonotype has ten or more counts. V gene TRBV7-2 combines with J gene TRBJ1-6, with 10 bases that match TRBD1. V shed 3 bases and J 11 bases; nucleotides not matched to a gene: 16. The CDR3 consists of 18 residues. CDR1 and CDR2 (germline): SGHTA, FQGNSA. CDR3 nucleotides: TGTGCCAGCAGCTTCAGCGGGGGACAGGGGCGCCTTAGGGCACCCCTCCACTTT. The encoded protein is CASSFSGGQGRLRAPLHF. Full variable domain (rest looked up from reference TRBV7-2 and TRBJ1-6): GAGVSQSPSNKVTEKGKDVELRCDPISGHTALYWYRQSLGQGLEFLIYFQGNSAPDKSGLPSDRFSAERTGGSVSTLTIQRTQQEDSAVYLCASSFSGGQGRLRAPLHFGNGTRLTVT.

V gene TRBV6-2 or TRBV6-3 combines with J gene TRBJ2-7, with 11 bases aligning to TRBD2. Germline V lookup: CDR1 MNHEY, CDR2 SVGEGT. CDR3 length: 15 amino acids. The V gene end was trimmed by 5 bases and the J gene end by 3 bases; junction bases not matched to a gene: 6. This chain's CDR3 is CASSLAGGMDYEQYF. The CDR3 region has the DNA TGTGCCAGCAGTCTAGCGGGAGGCATGGACTACGAGCAGTACTTC.

This clonotype appeared many times. The chain carries TRBV7-9 and TRBJ2-7; D uncertain. CDR3 size: 14 residues. Germline assignment: CDR1 SEHNR and CDR2 FQNEAQ (reference sequence). The V end was cut by 4 bases, the J end by 6 bases, with 16 bases between. This CDR3 reads CASSSPGVTAEQYF. CDR3 DNA: TGTGCCAGCAGCTCACCAGGAGTTACTGCCGAGCAGTACTTC.

This clonotype has at least ten counts. In DNA form, the CDR3 reads TGTGCCAGTAACAAGCGGGAGGTCGATGAGCAGTTCTTC. It yields the protein CASNKREVDEQFF. This rearrangement joins TRBV19 to TRBJ2-1; 9 bases agree with TRBD2. J was trimmed by 8 bases and V by 7 bases; bases with no gene match: 6. Germline CDR1 reads LNHDA; CDR2 reads SQIVND (reference sequence). CDR3 length: 13 amino acids.

The chain joins TRBV19 to TRBJ1-4; D not certain. Germline lookup yields CDR1 LNHDA and CDR2 SQIVND (reference sequence). Trimming removed 3 bases from V and 7 bases from J, with 9 bases in between. This CDR3 has 13 amino acids. CDR3 sequence reads: CASSIVESEKLFF. CDR3 sequence (DNA): TGTGCCAGTAGTATTGTCGAGAGTGAAAAACTGTTTTTT.

This rearrangement joins TRBV28 to TRBJ1-1, with a tentative D call TRBD1 (5 bases). V lost 7 bases to trimming and J lost 6 bases, with 12 bases between them. Per the germline V gene, CDR1 is MDHEN and CDR2 is SYDVKM. The CDR3 sequence is 12 residues long. The CDR3 here is CASNRGLAEAFF. DNA for the CDR3: TGTGCCAGCAATCGGGGGTTGGCTGAAGCTTTCTTT.

This clonotype was seen repeatedly, ten times or more. The chain has TRBV12-3 or TRBV12-4 and TRBJ1-2, with no clear D. V was clipped by 4 bases and J by 7 bases, with 13 bases between them. CDR3 length equals 13 residues. The CDR3 here is CASSSEVVPGYTF. The CDR3 DNA sequence: TGTGCCAGCAGTTCAGAGGTTGTTCCTGGCTACACCTTC.

There are many counts of this clonotype. This chain links TRBV7-2 with TRBJ2-1; no clear D. The CDR3 sequence is 15 residues long. Germline V lookup: CDR1 SGHTA, CDR2 FQGNSA. Trimming removed 5 bases from V and 9 bases from J, with 20 bases in between. CDR3 in DNA: TGTGCCAGCAGCCGAAGGCTAGTGCGCAATGTTGAGCAGTTCTTC. Translation gives CASSRRLVRNVEQFF.

This clonotype came up many times. This chain links TRBV7-2 with TRBJ2-5, with 8 bases matching TRBD1. Germline V gene data show CDR1 as SGHTA and CDR2 as FQGNSA. The junction had 7 bases not matched to a gene; V was cut back by 2 bases and J by 2 bases. This CDR3 is 16 amino acids long. In nucleotides, the CDR3 is TGTGCCAGCAGCTTAATGAGACAGGGGAAACAAGAGACCCAGTACTTC. This translates into CASSLMRQGKQETQYF.